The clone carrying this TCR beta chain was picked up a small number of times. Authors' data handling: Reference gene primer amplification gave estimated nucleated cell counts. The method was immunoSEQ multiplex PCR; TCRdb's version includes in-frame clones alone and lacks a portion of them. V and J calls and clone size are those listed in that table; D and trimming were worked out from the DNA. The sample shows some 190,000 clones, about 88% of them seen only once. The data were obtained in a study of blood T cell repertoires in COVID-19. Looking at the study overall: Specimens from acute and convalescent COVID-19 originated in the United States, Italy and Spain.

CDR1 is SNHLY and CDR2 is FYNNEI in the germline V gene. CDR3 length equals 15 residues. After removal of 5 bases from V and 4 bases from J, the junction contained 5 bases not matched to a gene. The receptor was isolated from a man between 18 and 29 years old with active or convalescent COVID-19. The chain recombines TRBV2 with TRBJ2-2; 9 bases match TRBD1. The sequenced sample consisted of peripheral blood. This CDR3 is CASSLTGGFTGELFF. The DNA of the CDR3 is TGTGCCAGCAGTCTTACAGGGGGCTTCACCGGGGAGCTGTTTTTT.